This T cell receptor (beta chain) comes out of a study of tumor and adjacent non-tumor tissue in lung cancer. Across the whole study: On average, productive TCRbeta reads reached around 4 million per sample. Overall study findings and caveats: Compared with tumor, normal lung showed significantly lower TCR diversity.

A modified ARM-PCR protocol with three rounds of nested PCR amplified TCRbeta. Via MiXCR, TCRdb re-called the multiplex PCR reads, giving one row per CDR3 protein. This sample has around 140,000 distinct CDR3 sequences, with approximately 64% found just once. No cell sorting was done before RNA was extracted from the tissue. Trimming removed 8 bases from V and 0 bases from J, with 10 bases in between. Looked up from germline, CDR1 is ENHRY and CDR2 is SYGVKD. The CDR3 is made up of 13 amino acids. This clonotype was seen a handful of times. Its specificity is unknown. The specimen sequenced was lung tumor tissue. The chain carries TRBV10-3 and TRBJ2-5; possibly TRBD1 for D (6 bases). The origin of this receptor is a man in his fifties or sixties with small cell lung cancer. The DNA of the CDR3 is TGTGCCATCTGTCGGACAGACCAAGAGACCCAGTACTTC. This sequence encodes CAICRTDQETQYF.